Following are 31 T cell receptor beta chains from one sample sequenced in a study of blood T cell repertoires in COVID-19. Libraries were prepared by immunoSEQ multiplex PCR; TCRdb keeps only in-frame clonotypes and omits some of them. The repertoire holds over 200,000 clones, 70% to 85% seen once, with under 2% in the top ten. The sequenced sample was PBMCs or T cells enriched from blood (not recorded which). Receptors were obtained from a man aged 55 to 70 who had recovered from COVID-19.

In this sample, this clone turned up once. This sequence joins TRBV19 and TRBJ2-1; TRBD2 agrees at 8 bases. The ends lost 1 base at V and 7 bases at J; junction bases unmatched: 6. Germline V gene data show CDR1 as LNHDA and CDR2 as SQIVND (reference sequence). The CDR3 loop spans 15 amino acids. The CDR3 coding sequence is TGTGCCAGTAGTATAGTTGGGGGACTAGGGAATGAGCAGTTCTTC. Translated: CASSIVGGLGNEQFF.

The V gene is TRBV9, the J gene TRBJ1-2; D not resolved. CDR3 length: 13 amino acids. V was pared by 0 bases and J by 8 bases, with 11 bases between. Germline V CDR1 and CDR2: SGDLS, YYNGEE. The CDR3 DNA reads as TGTGCCAGCAGCGTAGGTGGCTTCTCGGGCTACACCTTC. It translates to CASSVGGFSGYTF.

The rearrangement links TRBV18 to TRBJ1-2, with D unclear. The CDR3 consists of 13 residues. Germline lookup yields CDR1 KGHSH and CDR2 LQKENI. V lost 3 bases to trimming and J lost 6 bases, with 11 bases between them. In nucleotides, the CDR3 is TGTGCCAGCTCACCGCAGAGGGATGATGGCTACACCTTC. Encoded protein: CASSPQRDDGYTF.

The CDR3: CASSRERGLVHEQYF. Here the CDR3 DNA reads TGTGCCAGCAGCCGGGAGCGAGGTCTCGTCCACGAGCAGTACTTC. This chain uses TRBV11-3 with TRBJ2-7; D is perhaps TRBD2 (6 bases). Germline-derived CDR1 and CDR2 are SGHNT and YENEEA. The CDR3 has 15 amino acids. Trimming pared 5 bases from V and 5 bases from J, leaving 19 bases between.

The chain links TRBV20-1 to TRBJ2-7; TRBD2 might be the D (5 bases). V gave up 3 bases and J gave up 4 bases, with 10 bases separating them. The CDR3 length is 12 residues. Germline lookup yields CDR1 DFQATT and CDR2 SNEGSKA (reference sequence). CDR3 nucleotides: TGCAGTGCTAGTGATGAGGGTTACGAGCAGTACTTC. It translates to CSASDEGYEQYF.

The chain joins TRBV6-5 to TRBJ1-6; 9 bases align to TRBD1. The CDR3 contains 15 residues. J lost 9 bases, V lost 6 bases, and 9 bases had no gene match. CDR1 and CDR2 (germline): MNHEY, SVGAGI. The CDR3 region is CASRPAGTGLSPLHF. CDR3 DNA sequence: TGTGCCAGCAGGCCGGCGGGGACAGGGCTTTCACCCCTCCACTTT.

The rearrangement joins TRBV25-1 to TRBJ1-1; D ambiguous. Trimming shortened V by 6 bases and J by 4 bases, and 18 bases separated the two germline ends. CDR3 length: 15 residues. Germline CDR1 is MGHDK and CDR2 is SYGVNS. The CDR3 DNA follows: TGTGCCAGCAGCGCTATCCCGTTTTCAGGCACTGAAGCTTTCTTT. Amino acid sequence: CASSAIPFSGTEAFF.

In regard to this clone: Other nucleotide sequences from this sample produce the same CDR3. The chain joins TRBV2 to TRBJ1-1; D call uncertain. CDR1 SNHLY and CDR2 FYNNEI come from the germline V gene. The CDR3 is made up of 11 amino acids. The ends were cut back, 9 bases at V and 0 bases at J, with 5 bases in the middle. DNA of the CDR3: TGTGCCAGTACAGTGAACACTGAAGCTTTCTTT. Its translation: CASTVNTEAFF.

The rearrangement joins TRBV6-2 or TRBV6-3 to TRBJ1-2; 9 positions match TRBD1. V shed 7 bases and J 7 bases; nucleotides not matched to a gene: 16. The germline gives CDR1 MNHEY, CDR2 SVGEGT. This CDR3 contains 16 residues. The DNA for the CDR3 is TGTGCCAGCACCCCCCTGCTTCCGGGACAGGGAGCTGGCTACACCTTC. Translating gives CASTPLLPGQGAGYTF.

There are many counts of this clone. The J gene is TRBJ1-1, the V gene TRBV14, with 7 positions matching TRBD1. Germline V gene data show CDR1 as SGHDN and CDR2 as FVKESK. Trimming cost V 2 bases and J 6 bases; bases outside gene matches: 3. This CDR3 has 13 amino acids. CDR3 region: CASSQRTGPEAFF. CDR3 DNA: TGTGCCAGCAGCCAACGGACAGGTCCTGAAGCTTTCTTT.

This rearrangement joins TRBV11-3 to TRBJ2-7; 8 positions agree with TRBD1. This CDR3 region has 16 residues. The J segment lost 2 bases and the V segment lost 5 bases, leaving 11 bases of the junction unmatched. Germline V gives CDR1 SGHNT, CDR2 YENEEA. CDR3 sequence reads: CASSTEGRGHTYEQYF. CDR3 DNA: TGTGCCAGCAGCACGGAAGGCAGGGGGCATACCTACGAGCAGTACTTC.

This clone occurred a few times. This chain links TRBV28 with TRBJ1-2, with D perhaps TRBD1 (5 bases). The CDR3 consists of 13 residues. Germline V gives CDR1 MDHEN, CDR2 SYDVKM. The V gene lost 7 bases and the J gene lost 3 bases, with 12 bases spanning the gap. The CDR3 is CASIGRADYGYTF. The CDR3 DNA reads TGTGCCAGCATCGGCAGGGCTGACTATGGCTACACCTTC.

The rearrangement uses TRBV7-9 and TRBJ2-7; 7 nucleotides agree with TRBD2. Germline assignment: CDR1 SEHNR and CDR2 FQNEAQ (reference sequence). The CDR3 covers 15 residues. The V and J ends lost 5 bases and 2 bases, in that order; junction bases with no gene match: 9. In DNA form, the CDR3 reads TGTGCCAGCAGCCCTGGGGAGGGGACCCCCTACGAGCAGTACTTC. It encodes CASSPGEGTPYEQYF.

The V call is TRBV3-1 (or the pseudogene TRBV3-2), the J call TRBJ1-4; no clear D gene. CDR3 length equals 13 residues. Trimming took off 1 base at V and 6 bases at J, with 6 bases between the two ends. Germline V gene data show CDR1 as LGHDT and CDR2 as YNNKEL (reference sequence). This CDR3 is CASSQGGYEKLFF. DNA for the CDR3: TGTGCCAGCAGCCAAGGAGGATATGAAAAACTGTTTTTT.

CDR3 sequence reads: CASSLEGRRNTEAFF. CDR3 DNA: TGCGCCAGCAGCTTGGAGGGGCGGAGGAACACTGAAGCTTTCTTT. The chain joins TRBV5-1 to TRBJ1-1; D perhaps matches TRBD1 (5 bases). V lost 0 bases and J lost 1, with 10 bases in between. The CDR3 is 15 residues long. Germline-derived CDR1 and CDR2 are SGHRS and YFSETQ.

This rearrangement joins TRBV13 to TRBJ2-2, with 8 bases that match TRBD2. Germline CDR1 and CDR2: PRHDT and FYEKMQ (reference sequence). With 3 bases clipped from V and 1 base from J, the junction kept 4 bases outside the gene matches. This CDR3 is built from 16 residues. The CDR3 coding sequence is TGTGCCAGCAGCTTGGAAGCGGGGGAGAACACCGGGGAGCTGTTTTTT. It codes for CASSLEAGENTGELFF.

The V call is TRBV2, the J call TRBJ1-2; TRBD1 matches 7 bases. The CDR3 loop spans 13 amino acids. Germline V gene lookup returns CDR1 SNHLY and CDR2 FYNNEI. V dropped 6 bases and J dropped 7; count of bases not matched to a gene: 8. CDR3 DNA sequence: TGTGCCAGCAGAGGAACGACAGGGCTTGGCTACACCTTC. Residues: CASRGTTGLGYTF.

This clone showed up just a few times. V and J are TRBV2 and TRBJ1-5; D might be TRBD1 (5 bases). CDR1 and CDR2 (germline): SNHLY, FYNNEI. The CDR3 consists of 14 residues. Trimming cost V 5 bases and J 6 bases, with 14 bases left between them. The CDR3 DNA is TGTGCCAGCAGTCCTACAGGTATGGGTCAGCCCCAGCATTTT. Its protein is CASSPTGMGQPQHF.

A few counts support this clone. This chain joins TRBV13 and TRBJ2-4; 12 bases are a match to TRBD2. The J segment lost 1 base and the V segment lost 5 bases, leaving 15 bases of the junction unmatched. Germline values: CDR1 PRHDT, CDR2 FYEKMQ (reference sequence). This CDR3 comprises 20 residues. The CDR3 DNA follows: TGTGCCAGCAGCCCGCAAGTCCCCCTAGCGGGGGGGCCGGCCAAAAACATTCAGTACTTC. Protein product: CASSPQVPLAGGPAKNIQYF.

The rearrangement uses TRBV5-5 and TRBJ1-6; D ambiguous. CDR3 length equals 15 residues. Germline V gene sequence: CDR1 SGHKS, CDR2 YYEKEE (reference sequence). V lost 0 bases and J 5 bases, leaving 9 bases between the germline ends. Here the CDR3 reads CASSLAPRNNSPLHF. The CDR3 nucleotides are TGTGCCAGCAGCTTGGCCCCCAGGAATAATTCACCCCTCCACTTT. Full variable domain (rest looked up from reference TRBV5-5 and TRBJ1-6): DAGVTQSPTHLIKTRGQQVTLRCSPISGHKSVSWYQQVLGQGPQFIFQYYEKEERGRGNFPDRFSARQFPNYSSELNVNALLLGDSALYLCASSLAPRNNSPLHFGNGTRLTVT.

The chain combines TRBV7-8 with TRBJ2-3; 8 nucleotides agree with TRBD2. Germline assignment: CDR1 SGHVS and CDR2 FQNEAQ. The CDR3 consists of 14 residues. V was pared by 5 bases and J by 3 bases, with 4 bases of the junction left unmatched. In DNA, the CDR3 is TGTGCCAGCAGCCGGGGGGGAAGGACAGATACGCAGTATTTT. This gives the protein CASSRGGRTDTQYF. The variable domain in full, with the rest retrieved from reference TRBV7-8 and TRBJ2-3, is GAGVSQSPRYKVAKRGQDVALRCDPISGHVSLFWYQQALGQGPEFLTYFQNEAQLDKSGLPSDRFFAERPEGSVSTLKIQRTQQEDSAVYLCASSRGGRTDTQYFGPGTRLTVL.

The chain carries TRBV7-8 and TRBJ1-1; D perhaps matches TRBD1 (5 bases). CDR1 SGHVS and CDR2 FQNEAQ come from the germline V gene. V lost 0 bases and J lost 7, with 15 bases in between. This CDR3 spans 15 amino acids. The chain's CDR3 is CASSLAMAGMDEAFF. DNA of the CDR3: TGTGCCAGCAGCTTAGCAATGGCAGGGATGGATGAAGCTTTCTTT.

This clone was seen just once. V gene TRBV4-3 combines with J gene TRBJ2-7; D might be TRBD1 (7 bases). CDR1 LGHNA and CDR2 YSLEER come from the germline V gene. V lost 1 base, J lost 2 bases, and 15 bases lay in between. The CDR3 runs 16 residues. The CDR3 nucleotides are TGCGCCAGCAGCCAAGTTTTGGCCAGGGGGGCCTACGAGCAGTACTTC. As protein: CASSQVLARGAYEQYF.

CDR3 in DNA: TGTGCCAGCAGCGAGGGGACAGCGCAAGAGACCCAGTACTTC. Its translation: CASSEGTAQETQYF. The chain joins TRBV7-9 to TRBJ2-5; 7 bases map to TRBD1. The CDR3 runs to 14 residues. Germline CDR1 reads SEHNR; CDR2 reads FQNEAQ (reference sequence). The junction had 5 bases not matched to a gene; V was cut back by 5 bases and J by 2 bases.

This chain joins TRBV6-2 or TRBV6-3 and TRBJ1-4; 7 bases agree with TRBD1. The CDR3 is 15 amino acids. Germline V gene lookup returns CDR1 MNHEY and CDR2 SVGEGT. V gave up 4 bases and J gave up 1 base; unmatched junction bases: 3. The CDR3 here is CASSLRQGTNEKLFF. In DNA, the CDR3 is TGTGCCAGCAGTTTGCGACAGGGAACTAATGAAAAACTGTTTTTT.

The rearrangement links TRBV6-2 or TRBV6-3 to TRBJ2-3; 7 positions agree with TRBD2. This CDR3 is built from 15 residues. The germline V gene has CDR1 MNHEY and CDR2 SVGEGT. Germline trimming cut 2 bases from V and 2 bases from J; bases unmatched to any gene: 4. In nucleotides, the CDR3 is TGTGCCAGCAGTTACGGCGGGGGAACCACAGATACGCAGTATTTT. Translation gives CASSYGGGTTDTQYF.

V gene TRBV30 combines with J gene TRBJ1-1, with 7 bases identical to TRBD1. The germline CDR1 and CDR2 sequences are GTSNPN and SVGIG (reference sequence). The ends lost 0 bases at V and 0 bases at J; junction bases unmatched: 7. The CDR3 consists of 16 residues. The CDR3 here is CAWSVRRGGLNTEAFF. CDR3 DNA: TGTGCCTGGAGTGTACGAAGAGGGGGCCTGAACACTGAAGCTTTCTTT.

The V gene is TRBV20-1, the J gene TRBJ2-7; 9 bases fit TRBD2. The CDR3 is 14 residues long. Losses at the gene ends were 3 bases for V and 3 bases for J; bases not matched to a gene: 6. Germline loops: CDR1 DFQATT, CDR2 SNEGSKA (reference sequence). CDR3 in amino acids: CSASRLAGNYEQYF. CDR3 nucleotide sequence: TGCAGTGCTAGTAGGCTAGCGGGGAACTACGAGCAGTACTTC.

The chain employs TRBV5-1 and TRBJ1-2; D is perhaps TRBD1 (5 bases). Germline assignment: CDR1 SGHRS and CDR2 YFSETQ. The CDR3 loop spans 15 amino acids. Trimming shortened V by 0 bases and J by 4 bases, and 13 bases separated the two germline ends. CDR3 sequence reads: CASSLGDRWSYGYTF. The DNA of the CDR3 is TGCGCCAGCAGCTTGGGTGACAGATGGAGCTATGGCTACACCTTC.

CDR3 region: CASSLGSFSSGDEQYF. The CDR3 nucleotides are TGTGCCAGCAGCTTAGGTAGTTTTTCGTCGGGGGACGAGCAGTACTTC. V gene TRBV11-3 combines with J gene TRBJ2-7, with D possibly TRBD2 on 6 matching bases. CDR1 is SGHNT, CDR2 YENEEA, per germline. Trimming stripped 1 base from V and 5 bases from J, with 18 bases between. The CDR3 is 16 residues long.

J is TRBJ1-2 and V is TRBV19; D might be TRBD1 (6 bases). Trimming shortened V by 5 bases and J by 4 bases, and 14 bases separated the two germline ends. Germline loops: CDR1 LNHDA, CDR2 SQIVND (reference sequence). This CDR3 has 14 residues. The CDR3 nucleotides read TGTGCCAGTAGTCAAACAGACAGGTCCTATGGCTACACCTTC. Protein sequence: CASSQTDRSYGYTF.